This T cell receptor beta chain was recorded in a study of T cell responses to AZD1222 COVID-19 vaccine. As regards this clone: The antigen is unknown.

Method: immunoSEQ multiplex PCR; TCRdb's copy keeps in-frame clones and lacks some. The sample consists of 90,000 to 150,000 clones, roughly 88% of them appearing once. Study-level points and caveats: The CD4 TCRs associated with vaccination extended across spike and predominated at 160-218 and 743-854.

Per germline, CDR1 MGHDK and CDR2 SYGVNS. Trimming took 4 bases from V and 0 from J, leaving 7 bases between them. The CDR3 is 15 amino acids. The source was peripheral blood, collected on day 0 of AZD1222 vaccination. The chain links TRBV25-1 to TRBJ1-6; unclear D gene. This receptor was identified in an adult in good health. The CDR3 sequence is CASSAPGSYNSPLHF. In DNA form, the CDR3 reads TGTGCCAGCAGTGCGCCGGGCTCCTATAATTCACCCCTCCACTTT. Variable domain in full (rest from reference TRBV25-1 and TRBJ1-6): EADIYQTPRYLVIGTGKKITLECSQTMGHDKMYWYQQDPGMELHLIHYSYGVNSTEKGDLSSESTVSRIRTEHFPLTLESARPSHTSQYLCASSAPGSYNSPLHFGNGTRLTVT.